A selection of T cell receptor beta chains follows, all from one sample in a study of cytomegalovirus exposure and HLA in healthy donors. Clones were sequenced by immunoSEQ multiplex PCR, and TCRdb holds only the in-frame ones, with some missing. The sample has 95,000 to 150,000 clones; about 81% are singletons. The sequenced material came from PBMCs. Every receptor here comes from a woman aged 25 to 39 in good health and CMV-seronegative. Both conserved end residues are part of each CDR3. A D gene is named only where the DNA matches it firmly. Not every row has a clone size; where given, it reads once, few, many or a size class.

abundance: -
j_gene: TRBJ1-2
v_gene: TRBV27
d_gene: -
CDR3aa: CASSFSRTAPYGYTF
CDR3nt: TGTGCCAGCAGTTTTTCCCGGACAGCCCCCTATGGCTACACCTTC

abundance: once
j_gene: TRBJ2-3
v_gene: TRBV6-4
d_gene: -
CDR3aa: CASSDTSTDTQYF
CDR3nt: TGTGCCAGCAGTGACACTAGCACAGATACGCAGTATTTT

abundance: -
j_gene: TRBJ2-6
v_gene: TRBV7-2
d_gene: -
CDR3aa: CASTLDSSGANVLTF
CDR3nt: TGTGCCAGCACCCTCGATAGCTCTGGGGCCAACGTCCTGACTTTC

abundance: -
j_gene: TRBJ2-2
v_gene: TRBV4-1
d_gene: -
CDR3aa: CASSHWFKGLDTGELFF
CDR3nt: TGCGCCAGCAGCCATTGGTTTAAGGGGCTCGACACCGGGGAGCTGTTTTTT

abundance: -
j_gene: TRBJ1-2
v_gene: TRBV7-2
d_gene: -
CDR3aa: CASSLNPITYFNYGYTF
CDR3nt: TGTGCCAGCAGCTTAAACCCGATTACCTACTTCAACTATGGCTACACCTTC

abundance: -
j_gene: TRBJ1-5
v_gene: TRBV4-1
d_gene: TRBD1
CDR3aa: CASSQEEGQGHQPQHF
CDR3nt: TGCGCCAGCAGCCAAGAAGAGGGACAGGGTCATCAGCCCCAGCATTTT

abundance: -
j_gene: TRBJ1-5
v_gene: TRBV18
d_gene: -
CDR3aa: CASSPPGPNQPQHF
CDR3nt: TGTGCCAGCTCACCACCGGGCCCCAATCAGCCCCAGCATTTT

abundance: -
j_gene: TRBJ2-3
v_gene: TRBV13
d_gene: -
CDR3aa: CASSDGGASTDTQYF
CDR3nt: TGTGCCAGCAGCGACGGAGGGGCTAGCACAGATACGCAGTATTTT

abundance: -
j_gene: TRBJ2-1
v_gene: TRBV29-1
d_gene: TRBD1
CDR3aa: CSVTNRDSQFF
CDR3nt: TGCAGCGTTACGAACCGGGACAGTCAGTTCTTC

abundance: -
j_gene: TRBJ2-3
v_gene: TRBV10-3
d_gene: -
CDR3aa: CAIKAGTGTDTQYF
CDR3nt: TGTGCCATCAAGGCGGGGACGGGGACAGATACGCAGTATTTT

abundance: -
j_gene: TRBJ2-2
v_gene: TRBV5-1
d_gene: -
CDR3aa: CASSSFVANTGELFF
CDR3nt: TGCGCCAGCAGCTCATTTGTGGCTAACACCGGGGAGCTGTTTTTT

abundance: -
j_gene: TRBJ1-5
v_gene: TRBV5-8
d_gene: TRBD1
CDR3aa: CASSRTQGAWNQPQHF
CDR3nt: TGTGCCAGCAGCCGTACACAGGGGGCTTGGAATCAGCCCCAGCATTTT

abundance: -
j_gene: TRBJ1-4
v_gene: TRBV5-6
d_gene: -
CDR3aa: CASSLEGVATNEKLFF
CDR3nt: TGTGCCAGCAGCTTGGAAGGGGTTGCAACTAATGAAAAACTGTTTTTT

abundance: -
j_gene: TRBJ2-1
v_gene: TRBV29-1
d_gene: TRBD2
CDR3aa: CSDRGGGEQFF
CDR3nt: TGCAGCGATCGGGGGGGAGGTGAGCAGTTCTTC

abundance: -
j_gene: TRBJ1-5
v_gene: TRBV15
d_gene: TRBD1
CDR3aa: CATRGQGSNQPQHF
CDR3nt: TGTGCCACCCGAGGACAGGGGAGCAATCAGCCCCAGCATTTT

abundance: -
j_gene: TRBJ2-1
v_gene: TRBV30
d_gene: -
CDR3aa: CAWGGLAARYNEQFF
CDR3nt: TGTGCCTGGGGGGGCCTAGCGGCTCGCTACAATGAGCAGTTCTTC

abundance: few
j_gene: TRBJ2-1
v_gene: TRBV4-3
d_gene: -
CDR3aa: CASSRSTGGSYNEQFF
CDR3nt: TGCGCCAGCAGCCGTTCTACCGGCGGAAGTTACAATGAGCAGTTCTTC

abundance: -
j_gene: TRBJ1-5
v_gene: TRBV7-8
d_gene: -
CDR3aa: CASSPAGGVIQPQHF
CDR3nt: TGTGCCAGCAGCCCAGCGGGGGGTGTTATTCAGCCCCAGCATTTT

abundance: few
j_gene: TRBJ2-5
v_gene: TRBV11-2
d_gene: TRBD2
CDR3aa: CASSPRGAGGGETQYF
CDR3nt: TGTGCCAGCAGCCCCCGAGGGGCGGGAGGGGGGGAGACCCAGTACTTC

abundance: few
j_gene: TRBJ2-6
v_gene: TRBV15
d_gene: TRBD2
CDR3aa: CATSRDWAGGRRSGANVLTF
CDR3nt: TGTGCCACCAGCAGAGATTGGGCGGGAGGCCGGCGCTCTGGGGCCAACGTCCTGACTTTC

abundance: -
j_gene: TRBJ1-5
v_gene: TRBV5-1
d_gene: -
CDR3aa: CASSPTGLREPQHF
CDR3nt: TGCGCCAGCAGCCCTACAGGGCTTAGGGAGCCCCAGCATTTT

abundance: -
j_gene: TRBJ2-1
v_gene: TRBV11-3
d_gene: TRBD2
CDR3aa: CASSFLGRDEQFF
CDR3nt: TGTGCCAGCAGCTTCCTAGGGAGGGATGAGCAGTTCTTC

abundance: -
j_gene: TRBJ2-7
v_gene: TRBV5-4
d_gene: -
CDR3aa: CASSLVAGSYEQYF
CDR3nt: TGTGCCAGCAGCTTGGTGGCGGGGTCCTACGAGCAGTACTTC

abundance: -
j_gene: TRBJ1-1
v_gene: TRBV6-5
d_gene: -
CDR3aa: CASRPGTSNTEAFF
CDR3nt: TGTGCCAGCAGGCCCGGGACATCGAACACTGAAGCTTTCTTT

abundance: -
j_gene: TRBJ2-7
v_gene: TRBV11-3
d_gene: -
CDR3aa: CASSFPNSYEQYF
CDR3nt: TGTGCCAGCAGCTTTCCCAACTCCTACGAGCAGTACTTC

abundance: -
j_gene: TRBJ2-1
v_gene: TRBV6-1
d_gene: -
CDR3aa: CASSEVAGYNEQFF
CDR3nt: TGTGCCAGCAGTGAAGTTGCGGGTTACAATGAGCAGTTCTTC

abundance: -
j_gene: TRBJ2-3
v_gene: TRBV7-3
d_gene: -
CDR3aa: CASSLTKGDTQYF
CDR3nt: TGTGCCAGCAGCTTAACAAAGGGGGATACGCAGTATTTT

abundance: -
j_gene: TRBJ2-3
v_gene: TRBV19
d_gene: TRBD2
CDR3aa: CASSLLAGGEDTQYF
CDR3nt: TGTGCCAGTAGCCTCCTAGCGGGGGGGGAAGATACGCAGTATTTT

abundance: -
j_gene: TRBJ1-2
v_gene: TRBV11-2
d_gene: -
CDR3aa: CASSLGQKYGYTF
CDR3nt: TGTGCCAGCAGCTTAGGGCAAAAATATGGCTACACCTTC

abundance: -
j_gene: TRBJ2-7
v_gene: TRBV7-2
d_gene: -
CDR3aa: CASSLASGGGKYEQYF
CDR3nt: TGTGCCAGCAGCTTAGCGTCGGGGGGCGGGAAATACGAGCAGTACTTC

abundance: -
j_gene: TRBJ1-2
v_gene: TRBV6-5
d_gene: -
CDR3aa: CASRDRYGYTF
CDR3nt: TGTGCCAGCAGAGACAGATATGGCTACACCTTC

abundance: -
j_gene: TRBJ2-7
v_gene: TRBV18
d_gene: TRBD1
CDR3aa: CASTLGQGSSYEQYF
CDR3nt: TGTGCCAGCACCCTAGGACAGGGAAGCTCCTACGAGCAGTACTTC

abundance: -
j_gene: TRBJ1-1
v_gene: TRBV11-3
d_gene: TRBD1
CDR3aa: CASSFQTGGTEAFF
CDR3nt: TGTGCCAGCAGCTTCCAAACAGGGGGCACTGAAGCTTTCTTT

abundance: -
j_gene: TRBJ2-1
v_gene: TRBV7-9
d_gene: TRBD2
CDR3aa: CASSSRTSGVNEQFF
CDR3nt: TGTGCCAGCAGCTCGCGGACTAGCGGGGTAAATGAGCAGTTCTTC

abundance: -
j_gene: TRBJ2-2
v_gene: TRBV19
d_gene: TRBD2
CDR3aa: CASSIEAGGANTGELFF
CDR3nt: TGTGCCAGTAGTATAGAGGCGGGGGGAGCGAACACCGGGGAGCTGTTTTTT

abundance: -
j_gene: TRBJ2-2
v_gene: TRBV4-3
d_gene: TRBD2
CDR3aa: CASSQDQRREDNTGELFF
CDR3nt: TGCGCCAGCAGCCAAGATCAGCGGCGGGAGGACAACACCGGGGAGCTGTTTTTT

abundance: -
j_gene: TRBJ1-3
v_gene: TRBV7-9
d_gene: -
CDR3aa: CSSSLFSEDTIYF
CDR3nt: TGTTCCAGCAGCTTATTCAGCGAAGACACCATATATTTT

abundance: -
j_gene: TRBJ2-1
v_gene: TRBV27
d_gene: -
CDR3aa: CASSFWGLGAYNEQFF
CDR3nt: TGTGCCAGCAGTTTCTGGGGTTTGGGAGCATACAATGAGCAGTTCTTC

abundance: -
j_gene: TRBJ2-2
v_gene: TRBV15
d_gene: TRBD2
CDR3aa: CATSRDGRRGTGELFF
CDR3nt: TGTGCCACCAGCAGAGACGGGAGGAGGGGTACCGGGGAGCTGTTTTTT

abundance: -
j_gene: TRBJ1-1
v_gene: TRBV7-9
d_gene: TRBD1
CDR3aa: CASSSGQSPEAFF
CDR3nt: TGTGCCAGCAGCTCGGGACAGTCACCTGAAGCTTTCTTT

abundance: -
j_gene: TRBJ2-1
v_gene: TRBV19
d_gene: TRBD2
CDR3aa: CASRLAGVNEQFF
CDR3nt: TGTGCCAGTAGACTAGCGGGAGTCAATGAGCAGTTCTTC

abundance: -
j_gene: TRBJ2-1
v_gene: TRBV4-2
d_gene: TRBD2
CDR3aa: CASSQAQLGTSGRSRYNEQFF
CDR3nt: TGTGCCAGCAGCCAGGCCCAATTAGGGACTAGCGGGAGAAGTCGCTACAATGAGCAGTTCTTC

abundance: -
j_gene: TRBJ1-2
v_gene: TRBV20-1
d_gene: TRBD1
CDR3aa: CSAGQGFGYTF
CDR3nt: TGCAGTGCGGGACAGGGTTTTGGCTACACCTTC

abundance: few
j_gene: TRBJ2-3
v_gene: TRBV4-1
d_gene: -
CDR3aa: CASSQDSHTQYF
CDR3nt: TGCGCCAGCAGCCAAGACAGTCATACGCAGTATTTT

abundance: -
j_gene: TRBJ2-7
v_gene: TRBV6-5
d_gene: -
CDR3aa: CASSYQGQTYEQYF
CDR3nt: TGTGCCAGCAGCTATCAGGGGCAAACCTACGAGCAGTACTTC

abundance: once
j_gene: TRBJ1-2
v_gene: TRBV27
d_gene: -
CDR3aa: CASRFSGDTNYGYTF
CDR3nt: TGTGCCAGCAGGTTCTCAGGGGATACTAACTATGGCTACACCTTC

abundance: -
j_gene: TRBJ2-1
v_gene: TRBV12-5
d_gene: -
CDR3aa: CASGRPPGAGIGNEQFF
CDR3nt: TGTGCTAGTGGCCGACCGCCTGGGGCAGGGATTGGCAATGAGCAGTTCTTC

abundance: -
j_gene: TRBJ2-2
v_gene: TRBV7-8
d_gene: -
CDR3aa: CASMTANTGELFF
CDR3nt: TGTGCCAGCATGACAGCGAACACCGGGGAGCTGTTTTTT

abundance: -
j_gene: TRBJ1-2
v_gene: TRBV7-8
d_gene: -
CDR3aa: CASNRVEIDYGYTF
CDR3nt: TGTGCCAGCAACAGGGTGGAGATAGACTATGGCTACACCTTC

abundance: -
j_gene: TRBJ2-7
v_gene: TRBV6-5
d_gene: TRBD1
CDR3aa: CASRQGGTGGYEQYF
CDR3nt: TGTGCCAGCAGGCAGGGAGGGACAGGGGGCTACGAGCAGTACTTC

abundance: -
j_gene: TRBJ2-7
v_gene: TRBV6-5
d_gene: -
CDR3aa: CASSYSEGVYEQYF
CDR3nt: TGTGCCAGCAGTTACAGCGAGGGTGTCTACGAGCAGTACTTC

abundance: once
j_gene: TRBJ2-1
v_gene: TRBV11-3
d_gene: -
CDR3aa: CASSLDSREAYNEQFF
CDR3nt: TGTGCCAGCAGCTTAGATAGCCGTGAGGCGTACAATGAGCAGTTCTTC

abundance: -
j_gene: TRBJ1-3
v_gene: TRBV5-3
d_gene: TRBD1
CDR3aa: CARSNRDRENTIYF
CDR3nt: TGTGCCAGAAGCAACAGGGACAGGGAAAACACCATATATTTT

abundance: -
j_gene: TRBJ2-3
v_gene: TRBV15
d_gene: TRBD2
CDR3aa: CATSSALAGPWAQYF
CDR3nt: TGTGCCACCAGCAGCGCGCTAGCGGGACCTTGGGCGCAGTATTTT

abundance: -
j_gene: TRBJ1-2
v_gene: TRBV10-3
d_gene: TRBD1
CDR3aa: CAITSGTGTYGYTF
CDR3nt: TGTGCCATCACTTCCGGGACAGGAACTTATGGCTACACCTTC

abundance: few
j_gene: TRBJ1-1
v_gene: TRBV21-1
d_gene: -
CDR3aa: CASSKGLSTEAFF
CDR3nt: TGTGCCAGCAGCAAAGGTCTGAGTACTGAAGCTTTCTTT